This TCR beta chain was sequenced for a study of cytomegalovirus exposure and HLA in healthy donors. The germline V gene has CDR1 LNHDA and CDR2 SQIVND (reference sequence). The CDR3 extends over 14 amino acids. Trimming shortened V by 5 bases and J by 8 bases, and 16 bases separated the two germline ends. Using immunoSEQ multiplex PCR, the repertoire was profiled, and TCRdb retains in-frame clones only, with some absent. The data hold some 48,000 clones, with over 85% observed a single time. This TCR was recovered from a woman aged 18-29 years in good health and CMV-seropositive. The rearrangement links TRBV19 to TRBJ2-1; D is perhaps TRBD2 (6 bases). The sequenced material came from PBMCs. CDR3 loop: CASSPGLQPHEQFF. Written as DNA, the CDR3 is TGTGCCAGTAGTCCGGGACTCCAGCCACATGAGCAGTTCTTC.